This TCR beta chain came from a study of long-term antiretroviral therapy in people with HIV. Study at large: The 2015 recommendation for immediate ART came about a decade after the earliest samples. Notes on the study in general: ART preceded a rise in diversity that nonetheless stayed lower than in transplant donor controls. Pre-ART-expanded clones dominated the repertoire at all time points.

This clone was detected only once. Its antigen is still unknown. CDR1 is SGHNT and CDR2 is YENEEA in the germline V gene. Trimming took 2 bases from V and 8 from J, leaving 7 bases between them. The CDR3 covers 13 residues. Survey-level resolution applied to immunoSEQ assay v3.0. Repertoires were generated with immunoSEQ multiplex PCR, while TCRdb's copy carries only in-frame clones and drops some. Seen here are more than 10,000 clones, 70% to 80% observed once, and the top ten hold about a fifth. The receptor was isolated from a woman aged 40 to 50 with HIV. The chain carries TRBV11-3 and TRBJ1-6; no clear D. Sequences were derived from unsorted PBMCs, sampled 0.5 years before starting antiretroviral therapy. The CDR3 loop reads CASSLTQYSPLHF. The CDR3 DNA sequence: TGTGCCAGCAGCTTAACTCAATATTCACCCCTCCACTTT. Full variable domain (missing parts from reference TRBV11-3 and TRBJ1-6): EAGVVQSPRYKIIEKKQPVAFWCNPISGHNTLYWYLQNLGQGPELLIRYENEEAVDDSQLPKDRFSAERLKGVDSTLKIQPAELGDSAVYLCASSLTQYSPLHFGNGTRLTVT.